Below are 30 T cell receptor beta chains sequenced from a single sample in a study of T cell responses to AZD1222 COVID-19 vaccine. Sequencing used immunoSEQ multiplex PCR; TCRdb keeps in-frame clones, though not all of them. The sample has 95,000 to 100,000 clones; 86% are singletons. The material sequenced was peripheral blood, taken on day 0 of AZD1222 vaccination. The receptor source for this set is an adult in good health.

V usage is TRBV12-3 or TRBV12-4 and J usage is TRBJ1-1; D may be TRBD1 (5 bases). There are 12 residues in the CDR3. Trimming removed 5 bases at V and 9 bases at J, with 13 bases between. The CDR3 DNA follows: TGTGCCAGCAGTGAATACGGGACCCAAGCTTTCTTT. This codes for CASSEYGTQAFF.

The chain is built from TRBV18 and TRBJ2-1; D may be TRBD1 (6 bases). The CDR3 contains 13 residues. V was cut by 1 base and J by 7 bases, with 8 bases left in between. Germline CDR1 and CDR2: KGHSH and LQKENI. CDR3 protein: CASSPQTGNEQFF. The CDR3 region has the DNA TGTGCCAGCTCACCACAAACAGGGAATGAGCAGTTCTTC.

The chain recombines TRBV6-2 or TRBV6-3 with TRBJ2-2, with 7 bases identical to TRBD2. The CDR3 contains 13 residues. Germline lookup yields CDR1 MNHEY and CDR2 SVGEGT. J gave up 6 bases and V 3 bases, and 1 base lay outside the gene matches. The CDR3 loop reads CASSYRGAGELFF. The CDR3 region has the DNA TGTGCCAGCAGTTATCGGGGGGCCGGGGAGCTGTTTTTT.

The chain carries TRBV15 and TRBJ1-2; the D is unclear. Germline V CDR1 and CDR2: LNHNV, YYDKDF (reference sequence). The length of the CDR3 is 12 residues. V gave up 3 bases and J gave up 2 bases, with 4 bases separating them. In DNA, the CDR3 is TGTGCCACCAGCAGGGAAAACTATGGCTACACCTTC. Its protein is CATSRENYGYTF. The whole variable domain, remainder taken from reference TRBV15 and TRBJ1-2, is DAMVIQNPRYQVTQFGKPVTLSCSQTLNHNVMYWYQQKSSQAPKLLFHYYDKDFNNEADTPDNFQSRRPNTSFCFLDIRSPGLGDTAMYLCATSRENYGYTFGSGTRLTVV.

The chain is built from TRBV15 and TRBJ2-7; 9 bases agree with TRBD2. This CDR3 region has 14 residues. Losses at the gene ends were 0 bases for V and 12 bases for J; bases not matched to a gene: 9. Germline V lookup: CDR1 LNHNV, CDR2 YYDKDF (reference sequence). The CDR3: CATSRESGGRARYF. The CDR3 DNA follows: TGTGCCACCAGCAGAGAAAGCGGCGGGAGGGCCCGGTACTTC.

The chain has TRBV16 and TRBJ2-3; D gene unclear. V was shortened by 8 bases and J by 6 bases, with 21 bases between the two germline ends. Germline V lookup: CDR1 KGHSY, CDR2 FQNENV. The CDR3 contains 15 residues. The CDR3, as DNA: TGTGCCAGCGGAAAAGGGTTCGGACGCCGGGATACGCAGTATTTT. It specifies CASGKGFGRRDTQYF.

The chain links TRBV5-4 to TRBJ1-4; D uncertain. V was cut by 4 bases and J by 5 bases, with 3 bases left in between. Germline assignment: CDR1 SGHNT and CDR2 YYREEE (reference sequence). The CDR3 runs to 11 residues. CDR3 region: CASSQNEKLFF. Written as DNA, the CDR3 is TGTGCCAGCAGCCAAAATGAAAAACTGTTTTTT.

The chain combines TRBV30 with TRBJ1-3; D not resolved. CDR1 GTSNPN and CDR2 SVGIG come from the germline V gene (reference sequence). The length of the CDR3 is 12 residues. V was trimmed by 8 bases and J by 2 bases, leaving 10 bases between them. The CDR3 is CAIQRAGNTIYF. DNA for the CDR3: TGTGCCATCCAAAGGGCTGGAAACACCATATATTTT.

The rearrangement uses TRBV28 and TRBJ2-4; 7 nucleotides line up with TRBD1. Per germline, CDR1 MDHEN and CDR2 SYDVKM. V shed 6 bases and J 11 bases; nucleotides not matched to a gene: 13. The CDR3 spans 14 residues. The CDR3 here is CASSHGDRVVVQYF. CDR3 DNA: TGTGCCAGCAGCCATGGAGACAGGGTCGTGGTTCAGTACTTC. The variable domain in full, with the rest retrieved from reference TRBV28 and TRBJ2-4, is DVKVTQSSRYLVKRTGEKVFLECVQDMDHENMFWYRQDPGLGLRLIYFSYDVKMKEKGDIPEGYSVSREKKERFSLILESASTNQTSMYLCASSHGDRVVVQYFGAGTRLSVL.

This clone has just a few counts. The rearrangement joins TRBV5-1 to TRBJ1-2; 8 bases map to TRBD1. Losses at the gene ends were 4 bases for V and 6 bases for J; bases not matched to a gene: 14. This CDR3 spans 16 amino acids. The germline V gene has CDR1 SGHRS and CDR2 YFSETQ. The CDR3 reads CASSRTGGRLEDGYTF. CDR3 coding DNA: TGCGCCAGCAGCCGAACAGGGGGTCGATTAGAGGATGGCTACACCTTC.

V usage is TRBV12-5 and J usage is TRBJ2-3; possibly TRBD2 for D (6 bases). V was trimmed by 4 bases and J by 4 bases, leaving 6 bases between them. The germline V gene encodes CDR1 LGHNT and CDR2 FRNRAP. The CDR3 spans 12 residues. As DNA, the CDR3 is TGTGCTAGTGGTTGGGGGGCAGATACGCAGTATTTT. Encoded protein: CASGWGADTQYF.

V usage is TRBV19 and J usage is TRBJ2-6, with 10 bases fitting TRBD1. The germline gives CDR1 LNHDA, CDR2 SQIVND (reference sequence). This CDR3 region has 17 residues. The V and J ends lost 8 bases and 0 bases, in that order; junction bases with no gene match: 7. The DNA of the CDR3 is TGTGCCAGTGGTGGGACAGGGGCCCTCTCTGGGGCCAACGTCCTGACTTTC. Translating it yields CASGGTGALSGANVLTF.

The rearrangement joins TRBV4-3 to TRBJ2-1; 7 bases are shared with TRBD2. Germline V lookup: CDR1 LGHNA, CDR2 YSLEER. CDR3 length equals 16 residues. The V segment lost 3 bases and the J segment 0 bases; nucleotides outside the gene matches: 5. The CDR3 DNA reads as TGCGCCAGCAGCCATCTAGCGGAGTCCTCCTACAATGAGCAGTTCTTC. Protein product: CASSHLAESSYNEQFF.

The rearrangement links TRBV4-1 to TRBJ2-3; D is possibly TRBD2 (5 bases). The V end lost 3 bases, the J end lost 1 base, and 14 bases lay between the germline ends. The V gene's germline CDR1 is MGHRA and CDR2 YSYEKL. The CDR3 loop spans 16 amino acids. For the CDR3, the DNA is TGCGCCAGCAGCCAGAGGGCCCTTACCGGCACAGATACGCAGTATTTT. It encodes CASSQRALTGTDTQYF.

This clone was observed a few times. The rearrangement uses TRBV2 and TRBJ1-5; TRBD1 is a possible D gene (6 bases). V was pared by 3 bases and J by 2 bases, with 11 bases between. The CDR3 extends over 15 amino acids. Germline V CDR1 and CDR2: SNHLY, FYNNEI. In nucleotides, the CDR3 is TGTGCCAGCAGTGATGACAGGCGGGGCAATCAGCCCCAGCATTTT. Translated, it gives CASSDDRRGNQPQHF. Drawing the rest from reference TRBV2 and TRBJ1-5, the complete variable domain is EPEVTQTPSHQVTQMGQEVILRCVPISNHLYFYWYRQILGQKVEFLVSFYNNEISEKSEIFDDQFSVERPDGSNFTLKIRSTKLEDSAMYFCASSDDRRGNQPQHFGDGTRLSIL.

This chain links TRBV20-1 with TRBJ1-2; D is undetermined. Germline CDR1 is DFQATT and CDR2 is SNEGSKA (reference sequence). This CDR3 is built from 10 residues. The chain's CDR3 is CSPPVYGYTF. CDR3 coding DNA: TGCAGCCCACCGGTCTATGGCTACACCTTC.

This sequence joins TRBV27 and TRBJ1-6, with D perhaps matching TRBD1 (6 bases). V was trimmed by 5 bases and J by 0 bases, leaving 14 bases between them. The germline gives CDR1 MNHEY, CDR2 SMNVEV (reference sequence). The CDR3 loop spans 17 amino acids. The CDR3 coding sequence is TGTGCCAGCAGTCGGGACATGGCGAGCTCCTATAATTCACCCCTCCACTTT. Its translation is CASSRDMASSYNSPLHF.

This clone was seen only a few times. The chain combines TRBV21-1 with TRBJ1-1; the table names TRBD1, a call not compared with the DNA. TRBV21-1 constitutes a pseudogene. The CDR3 has 17 amino acids. The CDR3 DNA reads as TGTGCCAGCAGCTTTGGGGCCCCCAGACAGGAGAACACTGAAGCTTTCTTT. This encodes CASSFGAPRQENTEAFF.

The rearrangement joins TRBV4-3 to TRBJ2-7; D perhaps matches TRBD1 (6 bases). The V end was cut by 2 bases, the J end by 3 bases, with 20 bases between. The CDR3 sequence is 17 residues long. The germline CDR1 and CDR2 sequences are LGHNA and YSLEER. Written as DNA, the CDR3 is TGCGCCAGCAGCCAACGAGGAGATAGCAGGGGTCTCTACGAGCAGTACTTC. Amino acids: CASSQRGDSRGLYEQYF.

The V gene is TRBV30, the J gene TRBJ1-6, with D possibly TRBD1 on 6 matching bases. V lost 2 bases and J lost 7, with 12 bases in between. This CDR3 region has 14 residues. The germline V gene encodes CDR1 GTSNPN and CDR2 SVGIG (reference sequence). DNA of the CDR3: TGTGCCTGGAGTCCGACAGGTGGGAATTCACCCCTCCACTTT. Its protein product is CAWSPTGGNSPLHF.

The rearrangement uses TRBV18 and TRBJ2-1, with 11 positions matching TRBD2. This CDR3 has 16 amino acids. The germline V gene has CDR1 KGHSH and CDR2 LQKENI. V lost 2 bases and J lost 8; bases outside the gene matches: 8. The CDR3 region has the DNA TGTGCCAGCTCACCAGGCCTAGCGGGAGGTGTCGATGAGCAGTTCTTC. Translation: CASSPGLAGGVDEQFF.

The chain links TRBV7-6 to TRBJ2-2; 10 bases agree with TRBD2. Germline-derived CDR1 and CDR2 are SGHVS and FNYEAQ. V lost 5 bases to trimming and J lost 4 bases; unmatched junction nucleotides: 10. This CDR3 region has 17 residues. This CDR3 reads CASSPTWTSGVTGELFF. The CDR3 DNA is TGTGCCAGCAGCCCCACTTGGACTAGCGGCGTCACCGGGGAGCTGTTTTTT.

This chain uses TRBV6-1 with TRBJ2-1; possible D gene TRBD1, 5 bases. The germline CDR1 and CDR2 sequences are MNHNS and SASEGT. The CDR3 extends over 14 amino acids. V gave up 2 bases and J gave up 5 bases, with 10 bases separating them. The CDR3 protein is CASSERTPDNEQFF. CDR3 bases: TGTGCCAGCAGTGAACGGACACCTGACAATGAGCAGTTCTTC.

To note about this clone: One end of the junction does not line up with germline, which may come from a read error. The V gene is TRBV28, the J gene TRBJ1-2; 7 nucleotides line up with TRBD1. The germline V gene has CDR1 MDHEN and CDR2 SYDVKM. The CDR3 has 12 amino acids. The CDR3 sequence is CASSLDRVVPHF. As DNA, the CDR3 is TGTGCCAGCAGTTTAGACAGGGTAGTCCCCCACTTC.

The chain combines TRBV29-1 with TRBJ2-3, with D possibly being TRBD2 (5 bases). Trimming left V 8 bases short and J 4 bases short, with 16 bases between. There are 13 residues in the CDR3. CDR1 and CDR2 from the germline V gene are SQVTM and ANQGSEA. The CDR3 coding sequence is TGCAGCATTCGGAGTACCGGGGCAGATACGCAGTATTTT. Its translation: CSIRSTGADTQYF.

The J gene is TRBJ2-7, the V gene TRBV3-1 (or the pseudogene TRBV3-2), with D perhaps matching TRBD2 (6 bases). This CDR3 contains 16 residues. CDR1 and CDR2 (germline): LGHDT, YNNKEL (reference sequence). Trimming pared 1 base from V and 4 bases from J, leaving 17 bases between. The CDR3 sequence is CASSQAAGTGYYEQYF. Here the CDR3 DNA reads TGTGCCAGCAGCCAAGCGGCGGGAACGGGTTATTACGAGCAGTACTTC.

V gene TRBV6-1 combines with J gene TRBJ2-7; possibly TRBD1 for D (7 bases). The CDR3 runs 15 residues. Germline loops: CDR1 MNHNS, CDR2 SASEGT. Between the trimmed V and J ends, which lost 3 bases and 3 bases, there was a span of 15 bases. The CDR3 is CASSEGQGGRYEQYF. In nucleotides, the CDR3 is TGTGCCAGCAGTGAGGGGCAGGGGGGACGCTACGAGCAGTACTTC.

To note about this clone: An end of the junction does not agree with germline; a read error may underlie this. This chain joins TRBV6-5 and TRBJ1-1, with 7 positions matching TRBD1. The CDR3 has 14 amino acids. Looked up from germline, CDR1 is MNHEY and CDR2 is SVGAGI. CDR3 amino acids: CASNYRGPNTEAFF. CDR3 coding DNA: TGTGCCAGCAATTACAGGGGCCCGAACACTGAAGCTTTCTTT.

The chain has TRBV28 and TRBJ2-1; 9 bases are shared with TRBD2. The CDR3 loop spans 14 amino acids. From germline, CDR1 is MDHEN and CDR2 SYDVKM. V lost 5 bases and J lost 7; bases outside the gene matches: 6. The CDR3 region is CASSTAGGPNEQFF. The CDR3 DNA reads TGTGCCAGCAGTACTGCGGGAGGGCCAAATGAGCAGTTCTTC. The entire variable domain, with the rest obtained from reference TRBV28 and TRBJ2-1, is as follows: DVKVTQSSRYLVKRTGEKVFLECVQDMDHENMFWYRQDPGLGLRLIYFSYDVKMKEKGDIPEGYSVSREKKERFSLILESASTNQTSMYLCASSTAGGPNEQFFGPGTRLTVL.

This chain joins TRBV6-5 and TRBJ1-1; 7 nucleotides agree with TRBD1. Trimming at V came to 4 bases and at J to 7 bases, leaving 9 bases not matched to a gene. The CDR3 is 14 residues long. Germline-derived CDR1 and CDR2 are MNHEY and SVGAGI. The CDR3 nucleotides read TGTGCCAGCAGTTCCTGGACAGGACCGAGTGAAGCTTTCTTT. Translated: CASSSWTGPSEAFF.